This is a list of T cell receptor beta chains from one sample in a study of low-dose radiotherapy and immunotherapy resistance in tumors. TCRdb re-called the reads with MiXCR, one entry per CDR3 protein. Of about 39,000 distinct CDR3 sequences in the sample, less than 25% were seen once. The sequences come from PBMCs, collected after low-dose radiotherapy plus immunotherapy. Every receptor here comes from a female donor with ovarian cancer. The CDR3 runs from the conserved cysteine through the conserved F or W. The D gene is left open where the match is weak. The size field is filled for only some rows; it gives once, few, many or a size class.

d_gene: .; v_gene: TRBV5-1; abundance: many; j_gene: TRBJ2-7; CDR3aa: CASSNSYEQYF; CDR3nt: TGCGCCAGCAGCAACTCCTACGAGCAGTACTTC
d_gene: .; v_gene: TRBV6-6; abundance: .; j_gene: TRBJ1-3; CDR3aa: CASGPQDGNTIYF; CDR3nt: TGTGCCAGCGGTCCCCAGGATGGAAACACCATATATTTT
d_gene: .; v_gene: TRBV7-3; abundance: many; j_gene: TRBJ2-1; CDR3aa: CASSLSGAYNEQFF; CDR3nt: TGTGCCAGCAGCTTAAGCGGGGCCTACAATGAGCAGTTCTTC
d_gene: TRBD1; v_gene: TRBV20-1; abundance: many; j_gene: TRBJ1-3; CDR3aa: CSARDLGGQTSSGNTIYF; CDR3nt: TGCAGTGCTAGAGATCTCGGGGGACAGACTAGCTCTGGAAACACCATATATTTT
d_gene: .; v_gene: TRBV5-1; abundance: medium-sized; j_gene: TRBJ2-3; CDR3aa: CASSGLSGGPGDTQYF; CDR3nt: TGCGCCAGCAGCGGACTTTCCGGGGGCCCTGGAGATACGCAGTATTTT
d_gene: TRBD1; v_gene: TRBV6-5; abundance: many; j_gene: TRBJ2-3; CDR3aa: CASSHRGYTDTQYF; CDR3nt: TGTGCCAGCAGTCACAGGGGTTACACAGATACGCAGTATTTT
d_gene: .; v_gene: TRBV3-1; abundance: many; j_gene: TRBJ1-1; CDR3aa: CASCGSSMNTEAFF; CDR3nt: TGTGCCAGCTGCGGGAGCTCCATGAACACTGAAGCTTTCTTT
d_gene: .; v_gene: TRBV20-1; abundance: many; j_gene: TRBJ2-7; CDR3aa: CSARERATSYEQYF; CDR3nt: TGCAGTGCTAGAGAAAGAGCAACCTCCTACGAGCAGTACTTC
d_gene: .; v_gene: TRBV10-3; abundance: many; j_gene: TRBJ2-1; CDR3aa: CAISGVRSSYNEQFF; CDR3nt: TGTGCCATCAGTGGGGTTAGGAGCTCCTACAATGAGCAGTTCTTC
d_gene: .; v_gene: TRBV10-3; abundance: .; j_gene: TRBJ2-3; CDR3aa: CAISAATDTQYF; CDR3nt: TGTGCCATCAGTGCCGCCACAGATACGCAGTATTTT
d_gene: .; v_gene: TRBV11-2; abundance: many; j_gene: TRBJ2-5; CDR3aa: CASSSFGAVDQETQYF; CDR3nt: TGTGCCAGCAGCTCCTTTGGGGCAGTAGACCAAGAGACCCAGTACTTC
d_gene: .; v_gene: TRBV5-1; abundance: .; j_gene: TRBJ1-1; CDR3aa: CASSLPRGSGTEAFF; CDR3nt: TGCGCCAGCAGCTTACCCCGAGGCTCTGGAACTGAAGCTTTCTTT
d_gene: .; v_gene: TRBV5-6; abundance: few; j_gene: TRBJ2-7; CDR3aa: CASSLAARDEQYF; CDR3nt: TGTGCCAGCAGCTTGGCAGCCAGAGACGAGCAGTACTTC
d_gene: TRBD1; v_gene: TRBV5-1; abundance: .; j_gene: TRBJ2-4; CDR3aa: CASSFGTVAKNIQYF; CDR3nt: TGCGCCAGCAGCTTCGGGACAGTAGCCAAAAACATTCAGTACTTC
d_gene: .; v_gene: TRBV5-1; abundance: many; j_gene: TRBJ2-3; CDR3aa: CASSVTDTQYF; CDR3nt: TGCGCCAGCAGCGTCACAGATACGCAGTATTTT
d_gene: .; v_gene: TRBV7-8; abundance: many; j_gene: TRBJ1-5; CDR3aa: CASSLGGQSNQPQHF; CDR3nt: TGTGCCAGCAGCTTAGGGGGGCAAAGCAATCAGCCCCAGCATTTT
d_gene: TRBD1; v_gene: TRBV12-3/TRBV12-4; abundance: many; j_gene: TRBJ2-7; CDR3aa: CASSSGGQGGGQYF; CDR3nt: TGTGCCAGCAGCTCCGGTGGACAGGGTGGAGGGCAGTACTTC